This T cell receptor (beta chain) was recorded in a study of cytomegalovirus exposure and HLA in healthy donors. The overall study: In an earlier analysis, 95 million to 130 million unique TCR beta sequences were found from about 179 million T cells. An early data release held 70 million to 90 million unique TCRs from HLA-typed donors.

With regard to this clone: The antigen is not known.

Study-level results: Some V segments, TRBV6-2 and TRBV6-3 among them, were indistinguishable and were therefore excluded.

Primers included in the PCR were 60 Vbeta and 13 Jbeta primers. The repertoire was sequenced with immunoSEQ multiplex PCR; TCRdb's copy has only in-frame clones and lacks some. The sample contains over 150,000 clones, approximately 77% of which appear only once. Unmatched junction bases numbered 20, after V lost 2 bases and J lost 8 bases. Germline V gene lookup returns CDR1 SGHTA and CDR2 FQGNSA. This CDR3 spans 18 amino acids. Sample: PBMCs. This sequence was found in a male donor in good health and CMV-seropositive. The rearrangement joins TRBV7-2 to TRBJ1-2; 7 positions match TRBD1. The CDR3 DNA reads TGTGCCAGCAGCTTAATCTCTGGAGGTGGCATCTCCAGGGGGGGCTACACCTTC. Translation: CASSLISGGGISRGGYTF.